Shown below are 16 T cell receptor beta chains from a single sample sequenced in a study of long-term antiretroviral therapy in people with HIV. Runs used v3.0 of the immunoSEQ assay and were done at survey level. TCRdb's table, derived via immunoSEQ multiplex PCR, lists solely in-frame clones and lacks some. The table includes about 40,000 clones, around 83% detected once. Sample: unsorted PBMCs, taken 1 year after starting antiretroviral therapy. These receptors originate from a man younger than 35 with HIV.

The J gene is TRBJ2-7, the V gene TRBV4-1; D gene unclear. This CDR3 region has 15 residues. Between the trimmed V and J ends, which lost 1 base and 1 base, there was a span of 11 bases. CDR1 and CDR2 from the germline V gene are MGHRA and YSYEKL. CDR3 sequence: CASSQAPMGSYEQYF. The CDR3 DNA is TGCGCCAGCAGCCAAGCCCCCATGGGGTCCTACGAGCAGTACTTC.

The rearrangement links TRBV27 to TRBJ2-7, with D maybe TRBD1 (5 bases). The CDR3 extends over 13 amino acids. V lost 4 bases, J lost 3 bases, and 10 bases lay in between. The V gene's germline CDR1 is MNHEY and CDR2 SMNVEV (reference sequence). Here the CDR3 reads CASSSDNGYEQYF. In DNA form, the CDR3 reads TGTGCCAGCAGTTCGGACAACGGCTACGAGCAGTACTTC.

The chain joins TRBV2 to TRBJ2-7, with D perhaps TRBD1 (6 bases). The germline V gene has CDR1 SNHLY and CDR2 FYNNEI. With 6 bases removed from V and 6 bases from J, the gap between germline ends came to 15 bases. This CDR3 comprises 13 residues. This chain's CDR3 is CASSRDTTLEQYF. The CDR3 DNA sequence: TGTGCCAGCAGCCGGGACACTACTCTCGAGCAGTACTTC.

This clone occurred a few times. CDR3 loop: CASSSSSGAWNEQFF. The CDR3 DNA follows: TGTGCCAGCAGCTCGTCTAGCGGGGCTTGGAATGAGCAGTTCTTC. The J gene is TRBJ2-1, the V gene TRBV7-3, with 9 bases fitting TRBD2. This CDR3 region has 15 residues. Germline V gene lookup returns CDR1 SGHTA and CDR2 FQGTGA. V lost 4 bases and J lost 7; bases outside the gene matches: 8.

The rearrangement uses TRBV7-6 and TRBJ1-3; TRBD1 is a possible D gene (6 bases). Between the trimmed V and J ends, which lost 5 bases and 0 bases, there was a span of 20 bases. CDR1 is SGHVS and CDR2 is FNYEAQ in the germline V gene. This CDR3 comprises 18 residues. The CDR3 bases are TGTGCCAGCAGCCACCCCGCGACAGGCCCGAGCTCTGGAAACACCATATATTTT. Its protein product is CASSHPATGPSSGNTIYF.

V gene TRBV27 combines with J gene TRBJ1-5; 8 bases map to TRBD1. The CDR3 spans 16 residues. Germline assignment: CDR1 MNHEY and CDR2 SMNVEV (reference sequence). V lost 7 bases and J lost 4; bases outside the gene matches: 12. This CDR3 is CASKQTGQGANQPQHF. DNA of the CDR3: TGTGCCAGCAAGCAAACAGGGCAGGGGGCGAATCAGCCCCAGCATTTT.

V and J are TRBV9 and TRBJ1-2; maybe TRBD1 (5 bases). CDR3 size: 15 residues. The V gene's germline CDR1 is SGDLS and CDR2 YYNGEE. Trimming removed 0 bases at V and 6 bases at J, with 15 bases between. The CDR3 sequence: CASSVEGRVMNGYTF. The CDR3 DNA reads as TGTGCCAGCAGCGTAGAGGGCAGGGTGATGAATGGCTACACCTTC.

This chain uses TRBV19 with TRBJ2-2; TRBD1 might be the D (5 bases). The CDR3 loop spans 16 amino acids. Germline V gene data show CDR1 as LNHDA and CDR2 as SQIVND (reference sequence). Between the trimmed V and J ends, which lost 5 bases and 3 bases, there was a span of 16 bases. Written as DNA, the CDR3 is TGTGCCAGTAGTGCGCTTGGACAAGATGACACCGGGGAGCTGTTTTTT. It translates to CASSALGQDDTGELFF. The full variable domain, in which reference TRBV19 and TRBJ2-2 provide the parts outside the CDR3, is DGGITQSPKYLFRKEGQNVTLSCEQNLNHDAMYWYRQDPGQGLRLIYYSQIVNDFQKGDIAEGYSVSREKKESFPLTVTSAQKNPTAFYLCASSALGQDDTGELFFGEGSRLTVL.

V usage is TRBV29-1 and J usage is TRBJ2-3; 14 bases agree with TRBD2. Per germline, CDR1 SQVTM and CDR2 ANQGSEA. The CDR3 length is 18 residues. V dropped 7 bases and J dropped 2; count of bases not matched to a gene: 14. The CDR3, as DNA: TGCAGCGGCGCCGGGACTAGCGGGAGTCTCCCCACCACAGATACGCAGTATTTT. It translates to CSGAGTSGSLPTTDTQYF.

The rearrangement uses TRBV11-2 and TRBJ2-2; D gene ambiguous. The length of the CDR3 is 15 residues. In germline, CDR1 is SGHAT, CDR2 FQNNGV. Trimming cost V 5 bases and J 2 bases, with 12 bases left between them. The CDR3 DNA is TGTGCCAGCAGCCCATCGGCAGCTAACACCGGGGAGCTGTTTTTT. This gives the protein CASSPSAANTGELFF.

The chain combines TRBV5-1 with TRBJ2-3, with 11 bases aligning to TRBD2. Unmatched junction bases numbered 2, after V lost 1 base and J lost 1 base. Germline V gene sequence: CDR1 SGHRS, CDR2 YFSETQ. The CDR3 extends over 16 amino acids. The CDR3 region has the DNA TGCGCCAGCAGCTTGACTAGCGGGGGTGGCACAGATACGCAGTATTTT. Protein product: CASSLTSGGGTDTQYF.

The chain uses TRBV9 and TRBJ2-3, with D perhaps given as TRBD1 or TRBD2 (5 bases each). V was cut by 4 bases and J by 4 bases, with 16 bases left in between. The CDR3 covers 15 residues. Germline V gene data show CDR1 as SGDLS and CDR2 as YYNGEE. The CDR3 bases are TGTGCCAGCAGCCGGGCTAGCCTAGGGGCAGATACGCAGTATTTT. Translated, it gives CASSRASLGADTQYF.

The chain combines TRBV6-1 with TRBJ2-7; D is unclear. This CDR3 has 12 residues. Looked up from germline, CDR1 is MNHNS and CDR2 is SASEGT. Trimming took off 2 bases at V and 6 bases at J, with 8 bases between the two ends. CDR3 coding DNA: TGTGCCAGCAGTGAACATCCCGCCGAGCAGTACTTC. It translates to CASSEHPAEQYF.

Remarks on this clone: Other DNA sequences within the sample encode an identical CDR3. The chain links TRBV9 to TRBJ2-1, with 11 bases that match TRBD2. V lost 0 bases to trimming and J lost 4 bases; unmatched junction nucleotides: 0. CDR3 length equals 15 residues. Germline loops: CDR1 SGDLS, CDR2 YYNGEE. The CDR3 loop is CASSVGTSGYNEQFF. CDR3 nucleotides: TGTGCCAGCAGCGTAGGGACTAGCGGGTACAATGAGCAGTTCTTC.

This chain uses TRBV6-6 with TRBJ2-7; a possible D gene is TRBD1 (6 bases). Trimming left V 3 bases short and J 8 bases short, with 11 bases between. This CDR3 has 12 residues. Germline lookup yields CDR1 MNHNY and CDR2 SVGAGI (reference sequence). CDR3 loop: CASSYIQGQQYF. As DNA, the CDR3 is TGTGCCAGCAGTTATATTCAGGGGCAGCAGTACTTC.

This chain uses TRBV19 with TRBJ1-3; D unclear. V was shortened by 5 bases and J by 4 bases, with 18 bases between the two germline ends. The CDR3 is made up of 16 amino acids. Per the germline V gene, CDR1 is LNHDA and CDR2 is SQIVND (reference sequence). The CDR3 loop is CASSGMTASSGNTIYF. CDR3 coding DNA: TGTGCCAGTAGTGGAATGACCGCCTCCTCAGGAAACACCATATATTTT.